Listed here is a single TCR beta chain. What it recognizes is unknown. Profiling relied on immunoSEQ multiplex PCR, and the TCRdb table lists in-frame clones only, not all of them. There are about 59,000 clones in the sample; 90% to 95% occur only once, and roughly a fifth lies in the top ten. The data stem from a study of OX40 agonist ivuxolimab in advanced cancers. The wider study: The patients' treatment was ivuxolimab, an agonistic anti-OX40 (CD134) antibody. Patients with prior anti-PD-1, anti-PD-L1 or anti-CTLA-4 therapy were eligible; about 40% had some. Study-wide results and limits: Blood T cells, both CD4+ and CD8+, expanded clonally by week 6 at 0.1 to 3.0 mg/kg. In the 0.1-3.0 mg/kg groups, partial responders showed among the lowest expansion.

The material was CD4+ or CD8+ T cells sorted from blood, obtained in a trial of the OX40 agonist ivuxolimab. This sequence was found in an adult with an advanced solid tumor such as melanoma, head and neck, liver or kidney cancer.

This chain's CDR3 is CASRESSSYEQYF. CDR3 bases: TGTGCCAGCAGGGAATCGAGCTCCTACGAGCAGTACTTC. This rearrangement joins TRBV28 to TRBJ2-7, with D unresolved. Trimming took off 6 bases at V and 0 bases at J, with 9 bases between the two ends. The CDR3 covers 13 residues. Per germline, CDR1 MDHEN and CDR2 SYDVKM. Full variable domain (outside the CDR3, taken from reference TRBV28 and TRBJ2-7): DVKVTQSSRYLVKRTGEKVFLECVQDMDHENMFWYRQDPGLGLRLIYFSYDVKMKEKGDIPEGYSVSREKKERFSLILESASTNQTSMYLCASRESSSYEQYFGPGTRLTVT.